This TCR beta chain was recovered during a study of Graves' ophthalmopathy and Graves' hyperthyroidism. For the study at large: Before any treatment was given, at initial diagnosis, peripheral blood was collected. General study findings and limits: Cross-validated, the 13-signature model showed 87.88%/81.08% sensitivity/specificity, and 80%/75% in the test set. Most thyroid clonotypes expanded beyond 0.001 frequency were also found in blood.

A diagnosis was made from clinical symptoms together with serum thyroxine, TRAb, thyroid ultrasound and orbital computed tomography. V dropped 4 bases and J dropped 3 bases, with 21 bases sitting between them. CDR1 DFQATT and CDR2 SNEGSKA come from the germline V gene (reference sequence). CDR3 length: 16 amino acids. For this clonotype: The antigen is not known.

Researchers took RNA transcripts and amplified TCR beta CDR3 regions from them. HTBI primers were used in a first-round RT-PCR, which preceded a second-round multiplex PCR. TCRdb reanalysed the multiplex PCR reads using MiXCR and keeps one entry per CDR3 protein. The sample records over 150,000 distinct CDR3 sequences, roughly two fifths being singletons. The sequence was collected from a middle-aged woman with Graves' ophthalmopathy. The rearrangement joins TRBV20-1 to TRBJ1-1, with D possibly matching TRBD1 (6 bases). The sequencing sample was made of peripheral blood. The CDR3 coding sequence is TGCAGTGCTACTACACAACCGGCAGGGGTTTACACTGAAGCTTTCTTT. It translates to CSATTQPAGVYTEAFF.